This T cell receptor beta chain derives from a study of blood T cell repertoires in COVID-19 (TCRdb year 2020). General notes on the study: The collaborator samples originated in the United States, Italy and Spain and spanned the acute and convalescent phases of COVID-19. The prospective study material was composed of cDNA or gDNA derived from T cells, B-cell-depleted T cells, or PBMCs. The dataset comprised deeply sampled blood TCRbeta repertoires from subjects exposed to, actively infected with, or recovered from COVID-19. The repertoires were released in a freely available public database meant as a resource for research on the immune response to SARS-CoV-2. Samples came from the ongoing ImmuneRACE study (first 160 participants) plus 1,254 subjects from 6 global collaborators. A de-identified subject ID, COVID-19 status, age in years and sex were almost always included in the sample metadata. HLA class I and class II types, where available, came from metadata supplied by the sample provider rather than from assay-based typing.

The V and J ends are trimmed by 3 bases and 0 bases, leaving 12 bases between them. CDR1 SGHDN and CDR2 FVKESK were looked up in the germline V gene. CDR3 length: 17 amino acids, cysteine to phenylalanine. Kept here is only the CDR3 DNA, which spans 51 bases and is read in frame from base 1. Results the study describes overall, beyond this receptor: How much clinical and demographic metadata was included differed by source and by participant, and the metadata was provided uncurated.

At one collaborating source in Seattle, patients were enrolled during active infection and were followed longitudinally through the course of disease. The collaborating institutions used their own protocols to collect whole blood in K2EDTA tubes. Collaborator samples were shipped for TCRbeta analysis as frozen whole blood, isolated PBMCs, or DNA extracted from either sample type. TCRbeta CDR3 regions were amplified from genomic DNA by means of the immunoSEQ Assay, a bias-controlled multiplex PCR. The authors processed their data as follows. The number of nucleated cells in each sample was estimated by amplification of reference gene primers within the assay. To quantify the absolute abundance of each unique TCRbeta CDR3 rearrangement, sequence reads were collapsed and filtered. Productive Simpson clonality was computed per sample as the square root of Simpson's diversity index over productive rearrangements. Held by TCRdb, this immuneACCESS table contains in-frame sequences only and omits some clones. Under half of the omission traces to an unresolved V gene where checked; the cause of the rest is unknown. V and J calls and clone size are as listed in that table; D and trimming were resolved from the DNA. Counted in this sample were under 200,000 clones; roughly 84% of them appeared once. The ten largest clonotypes hold under 6% of the sample.

As regards this clone: It lacks a known antigen. No quality values exist for individual bases; no much larger clone is one base distant.

The source material was peripheral blood. The TCR comes from a woman aged 50 to 60 with COVID-19, enrolled during active disease. The rearranged chain carries TRBV14 and TRBJ1-6, and possibly TRBD1, on 6 matching bases. In nucleotides, the sequence is TGTGCCAGCAGCCATACAGGGTCTAGCTCCTATAATTCACCCCTCCACTTT. Its translation reads: CASSHTGSSSYNSPLHF. Extended through the reference TRBV14 and TRBJ1-6 proteins, this CDR3 yields the full variable domain: EAGVTQFPSHSVIEKGQTVTLRCDPISGHDNLYWYRRVMGKEIKFLLHFVKESKQDESGMPNNRFLAERTGGTYSTLKVQPAELEDSGVYFCASSHTGSSSYNSPLHFGNGTRLTVT.